One sample yielded the 23 T cell receptor beta chains listed below, sequenced in a study of human T cells and chemical hapten exposure. Time point described: patch test 1, 2 weeks after DPC sensitization. Stated treatment: therapeutic diphenylcyclopropenone sensitization with weekly scalp DPC. TCRdb reprocessed the RACE reads via MiXCR and lists one record per CDR3 protein. This table holds just under 350,000 distinct CDR3 sequences, approximately 6.3% found once. Sequences were derived from whole blood, sampled in connection with sensitization to the hapten diphenylcyclopropenone (DPC). Source of these receptors: a woman under 30 with alopecia areata. Some clones in this sample may be carry-over from other donors' samples.

The chain recombines TRBV11-2 with TRBJ1-4; 7 bases match TRBD1. Germline-derived CDR1 and CDR2 are SGHAT and FQNNGV. The CDR3 consists of 14 residues. The trim removed 4 bases at V and 4 bases at J, leaving 3 bases unmatched. The CDR3 reads CASSSDRLNEKLFF. CDR3 in DNA: TGTGCCAGCAGCTCGGACAGGCTTAATGAAAAACTGTTTTTT.

This clonotype was detected a few times. The chain is built from TRBV3-1 and TRBJ2-5, with 7 bases matching TRBD2. The CDR3 is made up of 14 amino acids. The V gene end was trimmed by 4 bases and the J gene end by 2 bases; junction bases not matched to a gene: 4. Germline V CDR1 and CDR2: LGHDT, YNNKEL (reference sequence). CDR3 nucleotides: TGTGCCAGCAGCCCAGTCGGGGGGCAAGAGACCCAGTACTTC. Its translation: CASSPVGGQETQYF.

The V and J genes are TRBV29-1 and TRBJ1-1; TRBD1 matches at 7 bases. CDR1 and CDR2 (germline): SQVTM, ANQGSEA. With 5 bases clipped from V and 5 bases from J, the junction kept 11 bases outside the gene matches. The CDR3 is 14 residues long. The CDR3 sequence: CSVILGRGTTEAFF. The CDR3 DNA sequence: TGCAGCGTTATATTGGGCAGGGGGACTACTGAAGCTTTCTTT.

This clonotype was seen more than once but under ten times. This rearrangement joins TRBV7-9 to TRBJ2-1; perhaps TRBD2 as D (5 bases). Trimming took off 7 bases at V and 4 bases at J, with 14 bases between the two ends. Germline lookup yields CDR1 SEHNR and CDR2 FQNEAQ (reference sequence). This CDR3 spans 14 amino acids. The CDR3 region has the DNA TGTGCCAGCATCCCATTCAGCGGATACAATGAGCAGTTCTTC. This sequence encodes CASIPFSGYNEQFF.

V is TRBV4-2 and J is TRBJ1-6, with no clear D. This CDR3 has 15 residues. Trimming shortened V by 2 bases and J by 8 bases, and 13 bases separated the two germline ends. CDR1 is LGHNA, CDR2 YNFKEQ, per germline. The DNA for the CDR3 is TGTGCCAGCAGCCAACTGGGGATAATCGATTCACCCCTCCACTTT. It codes for CASSQLGIIDSPLHF.

This clonotype was detected many times. The CDR3 is CASSLAGSGEQFF. The CDR3, as DNA: TGTGCCAGCAGCTTAGCCGGTTCTGGTGAGCAGTTCTTC. V is TRBV7-6 and J is TRBJ2-1; no reliable D call. Germline V gene sequence: CDR1 SGHVS, CDR2 FNYEAQ. CDR3 size: 13 residues. V was pared by 0 bases and J by 9 bases, with 9 bases between.

In its sample, this clonotype was seen many times. This chain connects TRBV14 to TRBJ2-1; 9 positions agree with TRBD1. Germline V gene lookup returns CDR1 SGHDN and CDR2 FVKESK. CDR3 length: 16 amino acids. Trimming removed 5 bases from V and 0 bases from J; junction bases left unmatched: 5. This chain's CDR3 is CASSFDRGTSYNEQFF. Written as DNA, the CDR3 is TGTGCCAGCAGCTTTGACAGGGGGACCTCCTACAATGAGCAGTTCTTC.

The sample holds many counts of this clonotype. The chain employs TRBV29-1 and TRBJ2-1; TRBD1 might be the D (6 bases). The CDR3 contains 12 residues. Germline V gene data show CDR1 as SQVTM and CDR2 as ANQGSEA. The V end lost 6 bases, the J end lost 8 bases, and 14 bases lay between the germline ends. Here the CDR3 DNA reads TGCAGCGTCCATGGTGGGGGCGATGAGCAGTTCTTC. Protein product: CSVHGGGDEQFF.

This chain links TRBV20-1 with TRBJ1-1, with D perhaps TRBD1 (5 bases). Between the trimmed V and J ends, which lost 6 bases and 0 bases, there was a span of 17 bases. Germline values: CDR1 DFQATT, CDR2 SNEGSKA (reference sequence). The length of the CDR3 is 15 residues. This CDR3 reads CSAPPMGRMNTEAFF. The CDR3 DNA reads as TGCAGTGCCCCCCCAATGGGACGGATGAACACTGAAGCTTTCTTT.

This clonotype was seen a few times. The V gene is TRBV20-1, the J gene TRBJ2-5; the match to TRBD1 covers 7 bases. Germline lookup yields CDR1 DFQATT and CDR2 SNEGSKA (reference sequence). With V trimmed by 0 bases and J by 4 bases, 5 bases remained unmatched. CDR3 size: 14 residues. The CDR3 DNA follows: TGCAGTGCTAGAGATGCGGACAGGTTAGAGACCCAGTACTTC. Translating gives CSARDADRLETQYF.

The J gene is TRBJ2-3, the V gene TRBV3-1; 9 positions match TRBD1. The J segment lost 2 bases and the V segment lost 1 base, leaving 10 bases of the junction unmatched. Germline assignment: CDR1 LGHDT and CDR2 YNNKEL (reference sequence). The CDR3 consists of 18 residues. CDR3 sequence reads: CASSQVWIQGAPTDTQYF. The CDR3 coding sequence is TGTGCCAGCAGCCAAGTATGGATACAGGGGGCTCCCACAGATACGCAGTATTTT.

This clonotype was detected only a few times. The V gene is TRBV29-1, the J gene TRBJ2-1; 8 bases are shared with TRBD1. V was clipped by 1 base and J by 12 bases; unmatched bases: 11. Germline V gene data show CDR1 as SQVTM and CDR2 as ANQGSEA. This CDR3 has 14 amino acids. CDR3 DNA sequence: TGCAGCGTTGAAGGCATTCAGGGGGCCCATGGGCAGTTCTTC. Protein sequence: CSVEGIQGAHGQFF.

The V call is TRBV20-1, the J call TRBJ2-3, with TRBD2 matching 13 bases. Germline CDR1 reads DFQATT; CDR2 reads SNEGSKA (reference sequence). This CDR3 region has 15 residues. Losses at the gene ends were 4 bases for V and 6 bases for J; bases not matched to a gene: 7. Written as DNA, the CDR3 is TGCAGTGCTAAAACTGGGACTAGCGGGGTGGATACGCAGTATTTT. Protein product: CSAKTGTSGVDTQYF.

This rearrangement joins TRBV20-1 to TRBJ1-3; D gene uncertain. CDR1 and CDR2 from the germline V gene are DFQATT and SNEGSKA (reference sequence). V was shortened by 6 bases and J by 2 bases, with 20 bases between the two germline ends. This CDR3 comprises 16 residues. CDR3 nucleotides: TGCAGTGCCAGCATCTGGACCCACGATCCTGGAAACACCATATATTTT. It specifies CSASIWTHDPGNTIYF.

This clonotype has at least ten counts. This chain connects TRBV4-3 to TRBJ2-1; no firm D call. The CDR3 runs to 15 residues. From germline, CDR1 is LGHNA and CDR2 YSLEER. Deletions cut 1 base from V and 6 bases from J, with 13 bases between. CDR3 amino acids: CASSQGSTPGNEQFF. CDR3 bases: TGCGCCAGCAGCCAAGGATCTACTCCCGGCAATGAGCAGTTCTTC.

In this sample, this clonotype turned up a few times. The rearrangement links TRBV7-3 to TRBJ2-3; D could derive from TRBD1 or TRBD2 (5 bases each). Trimming pared 3 bases from V and 2 bases from J, leaving 12 bases between. The CDR3 sequence is 15 residues long. Germline CDR1 reads SGHTA; CDR2 reads FQGTGA. CDR3 sequence reads: CASSFDGASTDTQYF. CDR3 sequence (DNA): TGTGCCAGCAGCTTTGACGGGGCCTCCACAGATACGCAGTATTTT.

This clonotype was counted at least ten times. The chain uses TRBV6-6 and TRBJ1-1; tentative D call: TRBD1 (6 bases). V gave up 10 bases and J gave up 3 bases, with 21 bases separating them. This CDR3 has 15 residues. Germline-derived CDR1 and CDR2 are MNHNY and SVGAGI (reference sequence). The CDR3 nucleotides read TGTGCCACCCGAGGGGGTGTCCGAATTTACACTGAAGCTTTCTTT. Translation: CATRGGVRIYTEAFF.

This clonotype was recorded at least ten times. This chain uses TRBV4-1 with TRBJ2-3; 9 nucleotides line up with TRBD1. This CDR3 has 17 residues. V lost 0 bases, J lost 3 bases, and 7 bases stayed unmatched. Germline V gene data show CDR1 as MGHRA and CDR2 as YSYEKL. Here the CDR3 reads CASSQDPGQGATDTQYF. In nucleotides, the CDR3 is TGCGCCAGCAGCCAAGATCCGGGACAGGGAGCAACAGATACGCAGTATTTT.

The chain joins TRBV4-3 to TRBJ1-6, with D tentatively TRBD1 (5 bases). V lost 5 bases and J lost 11, with 13 bases in between. This CDR3 is built from 13 residues. CDR1 is LGHNA, CDR2 YSLEER, per germline. The chain's CDR3 is CASSRGVNPPLHF. CDR3 coding DNA: TGCGCCAGCAGCAGGGGTGTGAATCCACCCCTCCACTTT.

This clonotype was observed a few times. The chain recombines TRBV12-3 or TRBV12-4 with TRBJ2-6; D is undetermined. The CDR3 runs 16 residues. V was pared by 5 bases and J by 0 bases, with 11 bases between. CDR3 nucleotide sequence: TGTGCCAGCAGTATCGAGACGAGCTCTGGGGCCAACGTCCTGACTTTC. Its translation is CASSIETSSGANVLTF.

This clonotype was picked up a small number of times. CDR3 sequence: CSANHENTEAFF. CDR3 in DNA: TGCAGTGCTAATCACGAGAACACTGAAGCTTTCTTT. The chain uses TRBV20-1 and TRBJ1-1, with D unresolved. CDR1 is DFQATT, CDR2 SNEGSKA, per germline (reference sequence). With 4 bases removed from V and 1 base from J, the gap between germline ends came to 7 bases. This CDR3 has 12 residues.

In this sample, this clonotype turned up a few times. The rearrangement joins TRBV29-1 to TRBJ1-1, with TRBD1 matching over 8 bases. Germline CDR1 is SQVTM and CDR2 is ANQGSEA. With 4 bases clipped from V and 4 bases from J, the junction kept 5 bases outside the gene matches. This CDR3 comprises 13 residues. CDR3 nucleotide sequence: TGCAGCGTTGGGGTACAGGGGGGCACTGAAGCTTTCTTT. It yields the protein CSVGVQGGTEAFF.

This clonotype was observed many times. This chain joins TRBV12-3 or TRBV12-4 and TRBJ1-5, with unresolved D. This CDR3 spans 14 amino acids. V lost 5 bases and J lost 2, with 10 bases in between. This CDR3 reads CASSPAYGNQPQHF. Written as DNA, the CDR3 is TGTGCCAGCAGTCCCGCATATGGCAATCAGCCCCAGCATTTT.